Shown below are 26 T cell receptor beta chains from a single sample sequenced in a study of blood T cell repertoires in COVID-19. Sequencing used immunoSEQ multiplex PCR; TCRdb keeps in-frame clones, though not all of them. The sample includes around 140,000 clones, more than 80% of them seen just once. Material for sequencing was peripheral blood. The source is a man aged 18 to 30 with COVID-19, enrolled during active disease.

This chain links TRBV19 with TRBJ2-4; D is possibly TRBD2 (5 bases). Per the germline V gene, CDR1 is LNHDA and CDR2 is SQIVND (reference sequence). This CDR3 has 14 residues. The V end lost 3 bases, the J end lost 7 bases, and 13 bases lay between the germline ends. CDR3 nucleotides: TGTGCCAGTAGTATGGGTGTATCGGGGAACATTCAGTACTTC. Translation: CASSMGVSGNIQYF. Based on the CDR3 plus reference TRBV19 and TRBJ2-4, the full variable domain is DGGITQSPKYLFRKEGQNVTLSCEQNLNHDAMYWYRQDPGQGLRLIYYSQIVNDFQKGDIAEGYSVSREKKESFPLTVTSAQKNPTAFYLCASSMGVSGNIQYFGAGTRLSVL.

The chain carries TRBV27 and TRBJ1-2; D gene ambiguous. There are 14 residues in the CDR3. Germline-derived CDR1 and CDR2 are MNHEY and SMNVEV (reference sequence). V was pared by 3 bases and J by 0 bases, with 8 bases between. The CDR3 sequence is CASSFGRTNYGYTF. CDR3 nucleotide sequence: TGTGCCAGCAGTTTCGGGAGAACTAACTATGGCTACACCTTC.

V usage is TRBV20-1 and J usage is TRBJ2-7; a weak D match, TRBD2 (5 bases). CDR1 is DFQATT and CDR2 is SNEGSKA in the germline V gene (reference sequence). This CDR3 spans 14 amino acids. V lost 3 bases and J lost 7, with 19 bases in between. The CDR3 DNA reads TGCAGTGCTAGTTCCGCTAGCCCCCAGAGGGAGCAGTACTTC. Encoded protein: CSASSASPQREQYF.

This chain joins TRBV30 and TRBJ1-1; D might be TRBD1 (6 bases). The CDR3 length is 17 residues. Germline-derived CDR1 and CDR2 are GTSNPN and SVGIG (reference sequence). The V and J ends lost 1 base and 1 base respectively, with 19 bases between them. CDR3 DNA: TGTGCCTGGAGTGGGCCCGGGGACACATCCTCGAACACTGAAGCTTTCTTT. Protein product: CAWSGPGDTSSNTEAFF.

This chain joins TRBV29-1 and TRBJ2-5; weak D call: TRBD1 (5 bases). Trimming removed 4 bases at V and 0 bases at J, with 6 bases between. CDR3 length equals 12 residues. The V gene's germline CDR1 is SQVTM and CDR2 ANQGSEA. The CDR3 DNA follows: TGCAGCGTTGGACAGAACCAAGAGACCCAGTACTTC. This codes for CSVGQNQETQYF. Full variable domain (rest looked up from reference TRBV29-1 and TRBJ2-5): SAVISQKPSRDICQRGTSLTIQCQVDSQVTMMFWYRQQPGQSLTLIATANQGSEATYESGFVIDKFPISRPNLTFSTLTVSNMSPEDSSIYLCSVGQNQETQYFGPGTRLLVL.

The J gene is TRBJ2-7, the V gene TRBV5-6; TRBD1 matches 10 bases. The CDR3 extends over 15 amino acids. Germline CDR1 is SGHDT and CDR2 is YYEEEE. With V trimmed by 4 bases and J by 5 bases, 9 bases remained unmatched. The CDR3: CASSGRDRGRHEQYF. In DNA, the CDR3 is TGTGCCAGCAGCGGACGGGACAGGGGACGCCACGAGCAGTACTTC.

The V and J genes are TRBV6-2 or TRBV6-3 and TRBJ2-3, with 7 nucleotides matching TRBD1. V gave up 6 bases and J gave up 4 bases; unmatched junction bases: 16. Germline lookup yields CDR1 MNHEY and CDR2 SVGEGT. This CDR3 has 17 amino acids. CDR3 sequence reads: CASSFGPDRTYPDTQYF. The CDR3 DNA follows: TGTGCCAGCAGCTTTGGGCCGGACAGGACCTACCCAGATACGCAGTATTTT.

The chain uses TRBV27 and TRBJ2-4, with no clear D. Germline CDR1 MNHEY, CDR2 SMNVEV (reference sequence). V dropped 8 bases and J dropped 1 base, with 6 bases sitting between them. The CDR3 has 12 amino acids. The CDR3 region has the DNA TGTGCCAGCCTCGGGGCCAAAAACATTCAGTACTTC. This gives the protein CASLGAKNIQYF.

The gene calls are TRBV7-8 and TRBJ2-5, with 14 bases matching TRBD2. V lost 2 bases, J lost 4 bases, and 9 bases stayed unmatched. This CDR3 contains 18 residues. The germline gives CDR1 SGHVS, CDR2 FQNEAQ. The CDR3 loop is CASSLLSEGLAGGETQYF. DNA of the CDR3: TGTGCCAGCAGCTTACTATCAGAAGGACTAGCGGGAGGAGAGACCCAGTACTTC.

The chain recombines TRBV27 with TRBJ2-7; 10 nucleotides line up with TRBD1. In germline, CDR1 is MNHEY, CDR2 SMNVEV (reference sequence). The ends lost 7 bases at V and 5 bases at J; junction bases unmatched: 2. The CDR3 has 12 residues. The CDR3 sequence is CASTGTGDEQYF. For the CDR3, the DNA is TGTGCCAGCACAGGGACAGGGGACGAGCAGTACTTC.

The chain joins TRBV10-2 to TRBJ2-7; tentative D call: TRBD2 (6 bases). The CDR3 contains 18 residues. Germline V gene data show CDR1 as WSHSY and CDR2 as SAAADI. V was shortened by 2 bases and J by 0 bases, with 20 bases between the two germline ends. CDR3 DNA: TGCGCCAGCAGTGAGCCACTAACGGGAGCCTCGAGCTCCTACGAGCAGTACTTC. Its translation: CASSEPLTGASSSYEQYF.

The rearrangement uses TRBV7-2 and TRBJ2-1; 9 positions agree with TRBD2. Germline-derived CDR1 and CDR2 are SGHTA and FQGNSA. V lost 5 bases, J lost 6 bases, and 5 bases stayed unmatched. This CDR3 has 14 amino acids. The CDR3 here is CASSKGLAPNEQFF. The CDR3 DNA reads TGTGCCAGCAGCAAAGGACTAGCGCCCAATGAGCAGTTCTTC.

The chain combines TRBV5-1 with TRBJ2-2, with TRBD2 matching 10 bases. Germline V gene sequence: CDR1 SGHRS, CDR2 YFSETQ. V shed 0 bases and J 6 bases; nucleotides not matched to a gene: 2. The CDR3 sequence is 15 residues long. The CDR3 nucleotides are TGCGCCAGCAGCTTGGTCCTAGCGGGAGCCGGGGAGCTGTTTTTT. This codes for CASSLVLAGAGELFF.

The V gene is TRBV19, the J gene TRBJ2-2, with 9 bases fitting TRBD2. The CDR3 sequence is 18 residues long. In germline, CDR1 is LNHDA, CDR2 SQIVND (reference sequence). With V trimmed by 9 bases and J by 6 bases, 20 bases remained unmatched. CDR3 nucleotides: TGTGCCAGCCACACATCGCTAGGTAGCGGGAGTAAGTCCGGGGAGCTGTTTTTT. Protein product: CASHTSLGSGSKSGELFF.

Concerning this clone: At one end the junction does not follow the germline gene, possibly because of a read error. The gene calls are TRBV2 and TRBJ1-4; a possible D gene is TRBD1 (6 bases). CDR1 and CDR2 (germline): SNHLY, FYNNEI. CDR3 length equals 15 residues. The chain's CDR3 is CASSIRQASNEKLLF. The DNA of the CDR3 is TGTGCCAGCAGTATCCGACAGGCGTCTAATGAAAAACTGCTTTTT.

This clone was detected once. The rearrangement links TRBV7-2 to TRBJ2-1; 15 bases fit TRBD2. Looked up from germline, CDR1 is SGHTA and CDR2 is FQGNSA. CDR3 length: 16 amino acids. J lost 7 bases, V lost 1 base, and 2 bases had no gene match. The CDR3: CASSLEGTSGRNEQFF. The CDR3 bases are TGTGCCAGCAGCTTAGAGGGGACTAGCGGGAGGAATGAGCAGTTCTTC.

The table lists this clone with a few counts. The CDR3 nucleotides read TGTGCCAGCAGTTCTCTCGACAGGTTAAATCAGCCCCAGCATTTT. Encoded protein: CASSSLDRLNQPQHF. V usage is TRBV27 and J usage is TRBJ1-5; possible D gene TRBD1, 6 bases. The CDR3 is 15 residues long. V lost 4 bases and J lost 4, with 14 bases in between. Germline CDR1 reads MNHEY; CDR2 reads SMNVEV (reference sequence).

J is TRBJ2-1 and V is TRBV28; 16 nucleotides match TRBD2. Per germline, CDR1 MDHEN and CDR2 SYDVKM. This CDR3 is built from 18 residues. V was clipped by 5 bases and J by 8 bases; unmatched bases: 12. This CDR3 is CASSPGLAGGQVWDEQFF. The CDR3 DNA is TGTGCCAGCAGTCCGGGACTAGCGGGAGGGCAAGTTTGGGATGAGCAGTTCTTC.

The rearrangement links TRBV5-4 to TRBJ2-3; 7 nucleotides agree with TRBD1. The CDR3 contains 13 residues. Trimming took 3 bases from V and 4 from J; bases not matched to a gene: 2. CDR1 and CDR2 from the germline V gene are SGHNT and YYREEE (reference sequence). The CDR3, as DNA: TGTGCCAGCAGCTCAACAGGGGCAGATACGCAGTATTTT. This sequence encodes CASSSTGADTQYF.

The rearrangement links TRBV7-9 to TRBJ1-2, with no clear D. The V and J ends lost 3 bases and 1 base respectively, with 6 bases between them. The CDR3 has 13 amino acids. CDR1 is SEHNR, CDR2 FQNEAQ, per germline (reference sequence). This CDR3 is CASSFRLNYGYTF. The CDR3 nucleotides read TGTGCCAGCAGCTTCAGACTTAACTATGGCTACACCTTC. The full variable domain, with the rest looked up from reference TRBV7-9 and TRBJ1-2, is DTGVSQNPRHKITKRGQNVTFRCDPISEHNRLYWYRQTLGQGPEFLTYFQNEAQLEKSRLLSDRFSAERPKGSFSTLEIQRTEQGDSAMYLCASSFRLNYGYTFGSGTRLTVV.

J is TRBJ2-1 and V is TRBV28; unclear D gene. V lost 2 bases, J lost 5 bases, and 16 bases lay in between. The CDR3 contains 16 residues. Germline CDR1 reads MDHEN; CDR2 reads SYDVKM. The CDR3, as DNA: TGTGCCAGCAGTTTAAGGTTAGCCGGCCCCAACAATGAGCAGTTCTTC. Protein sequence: CASSLRLAGPNNEQFF.

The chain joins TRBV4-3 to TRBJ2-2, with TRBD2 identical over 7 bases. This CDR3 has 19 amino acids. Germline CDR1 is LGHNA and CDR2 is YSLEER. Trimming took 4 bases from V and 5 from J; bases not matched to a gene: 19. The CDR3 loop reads CASSLEKDWEGIPTGELFF. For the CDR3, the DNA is TGCGCCAGCAGCCTAGAGAAAGACTGGGAGGGAATACCGACCGGGGAGCTGTTTTTT.

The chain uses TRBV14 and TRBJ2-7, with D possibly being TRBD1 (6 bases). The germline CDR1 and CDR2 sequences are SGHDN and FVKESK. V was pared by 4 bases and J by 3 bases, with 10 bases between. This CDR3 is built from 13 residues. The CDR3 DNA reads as TGTGCCAGCAGCCGCAGGGGCTACTACGAGCAGTACTTC. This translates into CASSRRGYYEQYF.

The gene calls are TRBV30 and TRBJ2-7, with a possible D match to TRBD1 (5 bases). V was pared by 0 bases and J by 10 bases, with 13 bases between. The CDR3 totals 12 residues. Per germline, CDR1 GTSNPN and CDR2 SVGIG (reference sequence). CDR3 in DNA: TGTGCCTGGAGTGTAGGTAGGGGAACCCAGTACTTC. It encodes CAWSVGRGTQYF.

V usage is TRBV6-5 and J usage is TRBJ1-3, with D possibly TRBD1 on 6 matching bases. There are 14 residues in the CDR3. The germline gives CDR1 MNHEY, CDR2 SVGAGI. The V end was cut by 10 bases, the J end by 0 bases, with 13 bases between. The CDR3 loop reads CATNRDYSGNTIYF. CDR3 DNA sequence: TGTGCCACCAACAGGGACTACTCTGGAAACACCATATATTTT.

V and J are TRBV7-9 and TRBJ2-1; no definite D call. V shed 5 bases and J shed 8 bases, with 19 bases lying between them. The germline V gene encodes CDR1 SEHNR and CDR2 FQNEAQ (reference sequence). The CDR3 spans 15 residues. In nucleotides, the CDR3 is TGTGCCAGCAGCCTCTGGTTAGAAGTAACCGATGAGCAGTTCTTC. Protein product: CASSLWLEVTDEQFF. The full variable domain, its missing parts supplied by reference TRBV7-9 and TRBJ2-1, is DTGVSQNPRHKITKRGQNVTFRCDPISEHNRLYWYRQTLGQGPEFLTYFQNEAQLEKSRLLSDRFSAERPKGSFSTLEIQRTEQGDSAMYLCASSLWLEVTDEQFFGPGTRLTVL.